The T cell receptor beta chain described here comes from a study of shared clonotypes between healthy human individuals. All participating donors were Caucasian adults from Nashville, Tennessee. This CDR3 region has 15 residues. Germline trimming cut 3 bases from V and 3 bases from J; bases unmatched to any gene: 5. Germline V gives CDR1 SGDLS, CDR2 YYNGEE. Study-wide results and caveats: Inspection by rarefaction showed sorted-subset sequencing to be incomplete despite large depth. Generation probability values for non-shared clonotypes were lower than those for clonotypes shared by all four donors.

In the original analysis: ImmunoSEQ yielded junction-only sequences lacking quality scores, so filtering differed. Sequenced by immunoSEQ multiplex PCR; TCRdb stores in-frame clones only, minus some. D and trimming were read from the DNA, whereas the V and J calls and clone size are those reported in that table. In the table there are 400,000 to 600,000 clones, 90% to 96% of which are singletons. In the case of this clone: What it binds is not known.

The specimen sequenced was naive CD4+ T cells sorted from blood. Subset denoted: CD45RA+ positively selected. This clonotype originated in a woman in her twenties or thirties in good health. This chain joins TRBV9 and TRBJ1-2; TRBD1 aligns across 10 bases. CDR3: CASSDSGTGDYGYTF. In nucleotides, the CDR3 is TGTGCCAGCAGCGACTCGGGGACAGGGGACTATGGCTACACCTTC.